Listed below are T cell receptor beta chains from one sample, sequenced in a study of TIL therapy for anti-PD-1-resistant metastatic lung cancer. Assay used: immunoSEQ multiplex PCR; TCRdb lists only in-frame clones, some missing. Of about 59,000 clones listed, about 73% are singletons. The specimen comprised blood, sampled at baseline. These receptors all stem from a person between 30 and 79 years old with non-small cell lung cancer. Both conserved end residues are trimmed from each CDR3. Only part of the rows carry a size: once, few, many, or a class if the clone is expanded.

v_gene: TRBV30; abundance: -; j_gene: TRBJ1-2; CDR3aa: AWSPLRGGYT
v_gene: TRBV4-2; abundance: -; j_gene: TRBJ2-1; CDR3aa: ASSQEGDLGYNEQF
v_gene: TRBV11-1; abundance: once; j_gene: TRBJ2-2; CDR3aa: ASSSLATGELF
v_gene: TRBV28; abundance: -; j_gene: TRBJ2-5; CDR3aa: ASSLEQQETQY
v_gene: TRBV7-6; abundance: few; j_gene: TRBJ2-7; CDR3aa: ASSRGDRGNEQY
v_gene: TRBV2; abundance: few; j_gene: TRBJ2-7; CDR3aa: ASSDLSGVDEQY
v_gene: TRBV5-1; abundance: few; j_gene: TRBJ1-1; CDR3aa: ASSFSLNTEAF
v_gene: TRBV2; abundance: once; j_gene: TRBJ2-6; CDR3aa: ASSGQFSSGANVLT
v_gene: TRBV5-4; abundance: once; j_gene: TRBJ1-2; CDR3aa: ASSLAGNYGYT
v_gene: TRBV5-1; abundance: -; j_gene: TRBJ2-3; CDR3aa: ASSGPTSGSPDTQY
v_gene: TRBV7-9; abundance: -; j_gene: TRBJ2-1; CDR3aa: ASSFRGSSYNEQF
v_gene: TRBV7-2; abundance: few; j_gene: TRBJ2-7; CDR3aa: ASSSTSGYSYEQY
v_gene: TRBV19; abundance: -; j_gene: TRBJ2-3; CDR3aa: ASSPWTSGEGDTQY
v_gene: TRBV5-1; abundance: few; j_gene: TRBJ2-7; CDR3aa: ASSADWSSYEQY
v_gene: TRBV2; abundance: -; j_gene: TRBJ2-3; CDR3aa: ASLAGGADTQY
v_gene: TRBV29-1; abundance: once; j_gene: TRBJ2-7; CDR3aa: SAKLPGGPTSYEQY
v_gene: TRBV27; abundance: once; j_gene: TRBJ2-7; CDR3aa: ASSITWDSYEQY
v_gene: TRBV6-5; abundance: -; j_gene: TRBJ1-1; CDR3aa: ASSYWEGGTEAF
v_gene: TRBV2; abundance: -; j_gene: TRBJ1-5; CDR3aa: ASSDRTGGNQPQH
v_gene: TRBV5-6; abundance: -; j_gene: TRBJ1-2; CDR3aa: ASSLEQGANGYT
v_gene: TRBV7-6; abundance: -; j_gene: TRBJ1-6; CDR3aa: ASSLGRGDSPLH
v_gene: TRBV5-1; abundance: -; j_gene: TRBJ1-3; CDR3aa: ASSFGLSGNTIY
v_gene: TRBV5-1; abundance: -; j_gene: TRBJ2-1; CDR3aa: ASSLTSGGPDFYNEQF
v_gene: TRBV18; abundance: -; j_gene: TRBJ2-1; CDR3aa: ASSRGFVTESSYNEQF
v_gene: TRBV11-3; abundance: -; j_gene: TRBJ1-1; CDR3aa: ASSFRGRLRDTEAF
v_gene: TRBV19; abundance: few; j_gene: TRBJ2-2; CDR3aa: ASSISVANTGELF
v_gene: TRBV7-2; abundance: -; j_gene: TRBJ2-3; CDR3aa: ASSVFGIPDTQY
v_gene: TRBV11-3; abundance: -; j_gene: TRBJ2-5; CDR3aa: ASSLDRETQY
v_gene: TRBV9; abundance: -; j_gene: TRBJ2-5; CDR3aa: ASSGGPEIVIETQY
v_gene: TRBV27; abundance: -; j_gene: TRBJ1-2; CDR3aa: ASSPVVGAYGYT
v_gene: TRBV5-1; abundance: -; j_gene: TRBJ2-7; CDR3aa: ASSLDFGGGDRTYEQY
v_gene: TRBV7-9; abundance: -; j_gene: TRBJ2-1; CDR3aa: ASSYGGWEQF
v_gene: TRBV18; abundance: -; j_gene: TRBJ2-3; CDR3aa: ASSPRGGDQGATQY
v_gene: TRBV7-2; abundance: -; j_gene: TRBJ1-4; CDR3aa: ASSLGALSEKLF
v_gene: TRBV6-5; abundance: -; j_gene: TRBJ2-1; CDR3aa: ASKASGRNEQF
v_gene: TRBV7-2; abundance: -; j_gene: TRBJ2-7; CDR3aa: ASSLYFYEQY